The next 2 T cell receptor beta chains were all read from a single sample in a study of blood T cell repertoires in COVID-19. Some clones are missing from TCRdb's copy, which holds only in-frame ones; the method was immunoSEQ multiplex PCR. The data hold hundreds of thousands of clones, with about 87% observed a single time. The sequencing sample was made of peripheral blood. These receptors originate from a woman aged 25-40 years who had recovered from COVID-19.

This chain links TRBV6-5 with TRBJ1-1; TRBD1 matches at 9 bases. With 6 bases clipped from V and 0 bases from J, the junction kept 5 bases outside the gene matches. The germline V gene encodes CDR1 MNHEY and CDR2 SVGAGI. This CDR3 contains 15 residues. In DNA form, the CDR3 reads TGTGCCAGCAGCCGACAGGGGGGACTGAACACTGAAGCTTTCTTT. Translated: CASSRQGGLNTEAFF.

The genes are TRBV7-9 and TRBJ2-5; 9 nucleotides align to TRBD1. J gave up 1 base and V 5 bases, and 5 bases lay outside the gene matches. This CDR3 has 15 residues. CDR1 and CDR2 (germline): SEHNR, FQNEAQ (reference sequence). The CDR3 spells CASSPDRGFQETQYF. DNA for the CDR3: TGTGCCAGCAGCCCGGACAGGGGATTCCAAGAGACCCAGTACTTC.